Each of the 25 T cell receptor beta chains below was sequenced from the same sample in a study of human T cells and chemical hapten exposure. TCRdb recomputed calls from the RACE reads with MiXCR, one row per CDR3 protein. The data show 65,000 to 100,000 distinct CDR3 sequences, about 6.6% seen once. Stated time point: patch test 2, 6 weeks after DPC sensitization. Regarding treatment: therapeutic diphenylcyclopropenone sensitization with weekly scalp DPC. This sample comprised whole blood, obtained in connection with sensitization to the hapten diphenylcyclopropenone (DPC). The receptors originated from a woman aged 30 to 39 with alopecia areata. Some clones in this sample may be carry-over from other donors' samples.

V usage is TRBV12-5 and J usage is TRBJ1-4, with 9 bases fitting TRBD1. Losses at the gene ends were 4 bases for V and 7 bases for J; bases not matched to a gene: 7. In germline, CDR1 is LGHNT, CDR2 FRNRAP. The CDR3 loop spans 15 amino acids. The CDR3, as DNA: TGTGCTAGTGGTTCTCCGGGACAGGGACCTGAAAAACTGTTTTTT. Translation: CASGSPGQGPEKLFF.

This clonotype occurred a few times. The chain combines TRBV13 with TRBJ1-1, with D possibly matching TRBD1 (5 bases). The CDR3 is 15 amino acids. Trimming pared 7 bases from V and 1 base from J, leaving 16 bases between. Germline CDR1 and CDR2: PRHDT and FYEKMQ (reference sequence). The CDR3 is CASTIISGTNTEAFF. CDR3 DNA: TGTGCCAGCACCATAATCTCAGGGACGAACACTGAAGCTTTCTTT.

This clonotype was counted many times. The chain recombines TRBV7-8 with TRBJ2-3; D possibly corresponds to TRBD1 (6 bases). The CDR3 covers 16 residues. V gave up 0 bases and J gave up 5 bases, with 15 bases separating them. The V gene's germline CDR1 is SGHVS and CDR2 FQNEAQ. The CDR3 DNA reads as TGTGCCAGCAGCTTAGCTGGACTCAGGGGAAAAGATACGCAGTATTTT. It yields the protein CASSLAGLRGKDTQYF.

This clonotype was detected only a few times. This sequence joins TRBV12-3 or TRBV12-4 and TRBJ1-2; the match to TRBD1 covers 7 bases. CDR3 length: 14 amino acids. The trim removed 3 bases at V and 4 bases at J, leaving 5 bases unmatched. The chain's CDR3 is CASSLGDSIYGYTF. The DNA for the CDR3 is TGTGCCAGCAGTTTGGGGGACAGCATCTATGGCTACACCTTC.

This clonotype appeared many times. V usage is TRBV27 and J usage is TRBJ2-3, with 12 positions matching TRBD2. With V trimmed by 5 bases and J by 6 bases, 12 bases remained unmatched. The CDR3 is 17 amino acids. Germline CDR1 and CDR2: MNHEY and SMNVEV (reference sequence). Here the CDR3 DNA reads TGTGCCAGCAGTCTAGTAGGACTAGCGGGGCGGACGGATACGCAGTATTTT. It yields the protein CASSLVGLAGRTDTQYF.

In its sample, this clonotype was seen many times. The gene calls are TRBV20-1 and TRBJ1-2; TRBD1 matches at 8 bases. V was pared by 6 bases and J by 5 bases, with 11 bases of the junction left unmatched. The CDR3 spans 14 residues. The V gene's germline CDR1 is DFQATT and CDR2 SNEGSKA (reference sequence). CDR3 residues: CSATDRAGSYGYTF. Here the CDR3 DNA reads TGCAGTGCCACGGACAGGGCGGGTAGTTATGGCTACACCTTC.

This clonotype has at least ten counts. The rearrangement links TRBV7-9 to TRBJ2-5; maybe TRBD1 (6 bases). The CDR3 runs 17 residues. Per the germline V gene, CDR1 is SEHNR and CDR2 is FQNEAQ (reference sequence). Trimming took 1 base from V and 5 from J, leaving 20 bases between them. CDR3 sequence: CASSLGGQLSLQETQYF. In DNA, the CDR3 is TGTGCCAGCAGCTTAGGGGGGCAGCTTAGCCTCCAGGAGACCCAGTACTTC.

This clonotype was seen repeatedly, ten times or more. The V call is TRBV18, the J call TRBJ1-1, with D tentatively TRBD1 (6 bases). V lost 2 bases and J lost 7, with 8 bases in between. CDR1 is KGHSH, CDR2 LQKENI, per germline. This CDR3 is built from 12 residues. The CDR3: CASSPMTGEAFF. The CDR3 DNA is TGTGCCAGCTCACCAATGACAGGTGAAGCTTTCTTT.

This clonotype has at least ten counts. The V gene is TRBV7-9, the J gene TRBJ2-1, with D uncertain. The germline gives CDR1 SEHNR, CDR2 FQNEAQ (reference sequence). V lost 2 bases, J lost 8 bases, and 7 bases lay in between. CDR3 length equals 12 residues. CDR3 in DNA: TGTGCCAGCAGCTTAATGGGCGATGAGCAGTTCTTC. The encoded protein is CASSLMGDEQFF.

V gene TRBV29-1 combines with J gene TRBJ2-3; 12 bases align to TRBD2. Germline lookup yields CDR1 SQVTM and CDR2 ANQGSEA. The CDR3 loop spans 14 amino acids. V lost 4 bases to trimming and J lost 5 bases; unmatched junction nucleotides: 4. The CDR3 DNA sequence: TGCAGCGTTGCTAGCGGGGGGGCGGGAGATACGCAGTATTTT. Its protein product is CSVASGGAGDTQYF.

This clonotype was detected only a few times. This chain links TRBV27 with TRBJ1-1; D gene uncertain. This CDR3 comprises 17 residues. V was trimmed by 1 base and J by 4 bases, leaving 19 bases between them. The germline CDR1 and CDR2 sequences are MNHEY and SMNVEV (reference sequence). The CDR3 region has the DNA TGTGCCAGCAGTTTATACGAAGGCGCGGTCTCGGGCACTGAAGCTTTCTTT. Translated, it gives CASSLYEGAVSGTEAFF.

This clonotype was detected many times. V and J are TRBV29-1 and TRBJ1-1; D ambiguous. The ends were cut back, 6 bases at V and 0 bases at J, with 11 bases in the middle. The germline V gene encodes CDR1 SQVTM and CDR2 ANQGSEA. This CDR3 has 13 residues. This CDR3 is CSVGTTMNTEAFF. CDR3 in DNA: TGCAGCGTGGGCACGACAATGAACACTGAAGCTTTCTTT.

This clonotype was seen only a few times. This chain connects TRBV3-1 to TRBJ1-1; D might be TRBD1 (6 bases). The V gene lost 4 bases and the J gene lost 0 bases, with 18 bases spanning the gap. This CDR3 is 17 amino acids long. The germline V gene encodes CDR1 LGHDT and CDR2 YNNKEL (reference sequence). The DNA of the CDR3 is TGTGCCAGCAGCCCGCATCCCGACAGGCTCATGAACACTGAAGCTTTCTTT. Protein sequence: CASSPHPDRLMNTEAFF. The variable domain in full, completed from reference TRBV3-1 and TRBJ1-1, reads DTAVSQTPKYLVTQMGNDKSIKCEQNLGHDTMYWYKQDSKKFLKIMFSYNNKELIINETVPNRFSPKSPDKAHLNLHINSLELGDSAVYFCASSPHPDRLMNTEAFFGQGTRLTVV.

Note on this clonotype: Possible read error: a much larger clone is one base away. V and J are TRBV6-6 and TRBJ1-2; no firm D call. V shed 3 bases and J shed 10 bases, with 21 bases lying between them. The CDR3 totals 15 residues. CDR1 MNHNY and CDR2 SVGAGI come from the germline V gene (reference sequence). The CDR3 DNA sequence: TGTGCCAGCAGTTATGTATCGGGGAGGTGGAATGACTACACCTTC. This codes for CASSYVSGRWNDYTF.

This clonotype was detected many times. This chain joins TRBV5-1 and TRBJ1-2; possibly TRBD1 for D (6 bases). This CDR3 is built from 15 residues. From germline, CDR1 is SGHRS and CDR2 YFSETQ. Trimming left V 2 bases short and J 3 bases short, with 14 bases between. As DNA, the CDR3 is TGCGCCAGCAGCTTTCAGGGGCAACCACACTATGGCTACACCTTC. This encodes CASSFQGQPHYGYTF.

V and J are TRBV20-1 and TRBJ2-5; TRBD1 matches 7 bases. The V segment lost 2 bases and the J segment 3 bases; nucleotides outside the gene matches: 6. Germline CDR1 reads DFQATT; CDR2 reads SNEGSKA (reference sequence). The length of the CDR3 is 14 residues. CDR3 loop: CSARKGAGEETQYF. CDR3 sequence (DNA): TGCAGTGCTAGAAAGGGGGCAGGGGAAGAGACCCAGTACTTC.

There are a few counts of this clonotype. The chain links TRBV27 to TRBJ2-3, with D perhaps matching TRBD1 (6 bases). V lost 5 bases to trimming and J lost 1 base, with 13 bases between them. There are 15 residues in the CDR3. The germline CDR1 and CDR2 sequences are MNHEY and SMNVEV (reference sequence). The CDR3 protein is CASSIQAGGTDTQYF. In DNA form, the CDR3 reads TGTGCCAGCAGTATACAGGCAGGGGGCACAGATACGCAGTATTTT.

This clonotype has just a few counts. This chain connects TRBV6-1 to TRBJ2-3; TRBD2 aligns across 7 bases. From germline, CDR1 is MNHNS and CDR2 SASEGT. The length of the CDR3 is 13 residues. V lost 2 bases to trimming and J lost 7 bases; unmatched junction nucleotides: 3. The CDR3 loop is CASSEPGLYTQYF. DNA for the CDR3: TGTGCCAGCAGTGAACCGGGACTATATACGCAGTATTTT.

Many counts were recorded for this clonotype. CDR3 loop: CASSPAGGSGANVLTF. The CDR3 coding sequence is TGTGCCAGCAGCCCTGCCGGGGGCTCTGGGGCCAACGTCCTGACTTTC. The chain couples TRBV3-1 to TRBJ2-6; tentatively, D is TRBD2 (6 bases). The V gene's germline CDR1 is LGHDT and CDR2 YNNKEL (reference sequence). V lost 4 bases and J 0 bases, leaving 10 bases between the germline ends. The CDR3 has 16 residues.

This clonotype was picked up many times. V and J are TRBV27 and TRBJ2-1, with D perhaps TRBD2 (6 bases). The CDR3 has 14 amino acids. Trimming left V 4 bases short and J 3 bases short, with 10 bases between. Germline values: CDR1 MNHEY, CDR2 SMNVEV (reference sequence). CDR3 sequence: CASSWGTLYNEQFF. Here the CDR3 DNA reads TGTGCCAGCAGTTGGGGGACTCTCTACAATGAGCAGTTCTTC.

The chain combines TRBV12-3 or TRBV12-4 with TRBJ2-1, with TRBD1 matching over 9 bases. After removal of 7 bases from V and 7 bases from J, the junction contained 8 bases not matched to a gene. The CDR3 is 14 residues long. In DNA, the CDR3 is TGTGCCAGCACACCGGGACAGGGCACGAATGAGCAGTTCTTC. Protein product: CASTPGQGTNEQFF.

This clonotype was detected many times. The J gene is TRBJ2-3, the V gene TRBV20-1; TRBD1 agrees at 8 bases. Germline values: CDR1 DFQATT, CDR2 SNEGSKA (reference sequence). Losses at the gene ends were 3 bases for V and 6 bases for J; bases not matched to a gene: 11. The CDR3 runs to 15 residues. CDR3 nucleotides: TGCAGTGCTAGGAAGCCAGGGGGCACAACTGATACGCAGTATTTT. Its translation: CSARKPGGTTDTQYF.

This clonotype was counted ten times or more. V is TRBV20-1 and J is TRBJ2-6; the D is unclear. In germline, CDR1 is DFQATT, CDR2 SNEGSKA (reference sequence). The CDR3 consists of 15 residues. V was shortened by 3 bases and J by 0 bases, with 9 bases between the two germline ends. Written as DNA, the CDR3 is TGCAGTGCTAGGGACCCCCTCTCTGGGGCCAACGTCCTGACTTTC. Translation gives CSARDPLSGANVLTF.

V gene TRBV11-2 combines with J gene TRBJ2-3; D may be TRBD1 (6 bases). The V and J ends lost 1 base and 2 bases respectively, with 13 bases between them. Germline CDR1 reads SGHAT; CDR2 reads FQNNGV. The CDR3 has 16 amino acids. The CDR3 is CASSLGHREHTDTQYF. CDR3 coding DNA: TGTGCCAGCAGCTTAGGTCACAGGGAACACACAGATACGCAGTATTTT.

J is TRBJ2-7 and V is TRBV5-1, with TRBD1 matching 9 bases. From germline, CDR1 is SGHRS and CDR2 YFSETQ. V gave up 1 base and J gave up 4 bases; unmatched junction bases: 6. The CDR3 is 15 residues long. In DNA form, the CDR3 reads TGCGCCAGCAGCTTGCGAACAGGGGGCTTTTACGAGCAGTACTTC. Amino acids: CASSLRTGGFYEQYF.